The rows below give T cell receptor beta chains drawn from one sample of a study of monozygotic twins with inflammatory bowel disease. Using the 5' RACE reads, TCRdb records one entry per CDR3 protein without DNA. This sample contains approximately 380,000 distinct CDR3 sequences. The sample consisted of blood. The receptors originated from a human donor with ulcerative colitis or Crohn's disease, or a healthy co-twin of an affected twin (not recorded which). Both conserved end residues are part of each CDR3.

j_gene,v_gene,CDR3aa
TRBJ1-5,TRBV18,CASSPSGDQPQHF
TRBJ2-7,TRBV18,CASSPADRGSYEQYF
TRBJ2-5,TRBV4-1,CASSQGPSYQGDQYF
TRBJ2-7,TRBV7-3,CASSPDRGRIYEQYF
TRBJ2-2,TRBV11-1,CASSRFNTGELFF
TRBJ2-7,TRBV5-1,CASSLGWQYEQYF
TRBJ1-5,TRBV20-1,CSASGTGSNQPQHF
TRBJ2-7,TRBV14,CASSQDRRSSYEQYF
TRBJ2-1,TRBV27,CASRSPGQNNEQFF
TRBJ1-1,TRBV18,CASSPDSSLNTEAFF
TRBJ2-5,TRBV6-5,CASSYSNYQETQYF
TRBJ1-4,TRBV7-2,CASSLAIGTGSEKLFF
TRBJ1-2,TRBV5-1,CASSPTSGANVGYGYTF
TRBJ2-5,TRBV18,CASSPALEGTRDRKYF
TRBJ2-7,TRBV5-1,CASSVQGQDYEQYF
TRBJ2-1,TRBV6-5,CASSYSDRGNEQFF
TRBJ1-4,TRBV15,CATSSWAGGREKLFF
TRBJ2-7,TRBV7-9,CASSLEKRVHYEQYF
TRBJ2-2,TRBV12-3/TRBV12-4,CASSLAGLAGGTNTGELFF